This T cell receptor (beta chain) was retrieved from a study of blood T cell repertoires in COVID-19. For the study at large: Collection of acute and convalescent COVID-19 samples took place in the United States, Italy and Spain. T cells, B-cell-depleted T cells, or PBMCs provided the cDNA or gDNA that served as material.

As processed by the authors: Reference gene primer amplification gave nucleated cell count estimates. Measured with immunoSEQ multiplex PCR; TCRdb has only the in-frame clones, and not every one. Clone size and the V and J calls come from that table; the DNA yielded D and trimming. The table includes 55,000 to 65,000 clones, 89% detected once. Unmatched junction bases numbered 4, after V lost 5 bases and J lost 1 base. From germline, CDR1 is LNHDA and CDR2 SQIVND (reference sequence). This CDR3 comprises 15 residues. Seattle patient enrollment occurred during active infection, with longitudinal follow-up thereafter.

Sequencing was performed on peripheral blood. The origin of this receptor is a woman in her sixties or seventies with COVID-19, enrolled during active disease. V is TRBV19 and J is TRBJ1-2; TRBD1 matches at 10 bases. The CDR3 sequence is CASSPRTGGNYGYTF. CDR3 in DNA: TGTGCCAGTAGTCCGAGGACAGGGGGTAACTATGGCTACACCTTC.